Listed below are T cell receptor beta chains from one sample, sequenced in a study of blood T cell repertoires in COVID-19. The method was immunoSEQ multiplex PCR; TCRdb's version includes in-frame clones alone and lacks a portion of them. The table has 25,000 to 30,000 clones, about 92% seen once; the top ten hold 0.8% to 0.9%. The sequenced sample consisted of peripheral blood. These receptors were collected from a woman in her 70s with COVID-19, enrolled during active disease. CDR3s include the opening cysteine and the closing phenylalanine or tryptophan. Fields, in order: V gene, clone size, J gene, D gene, CDR3 DNA, CDR3 protein. A D gene is named only where the DNA matches it firmly. Not all rows give a size; the values are once, few, many and, for expanded clones, a class.

v_gene: TRBV9
abundance: once
j_gene: TRBJ2-1
d_gene: -
CDR3nt: TGTGCCAGCAGCGCTTTAGGGGGTACAACCCCTAATGAGCAGTTCTTC
CDR3aa: CASSALGGTTPNEQFF

v_gene: TRBV4-1
abundance: once
j_gene: TRBJ1-1
d_gene: TRBD1
CDR3nt: TGCGCCAGCAGCCTAACAGGGGGCCCCACTGAAGCTTTCTTT
CDR3aa: CASSLTGGPTEAFF

v_gene: TRBV10-3
abundance: -
j_gene: TRBJ2-7
d_gene: -
CDR3nt: TGTGCCGCTAAGCCGAACAGGGAGACCTACGAGCAGTACTTC
CDR3aa: CAAKPNRETYEQYF

v_gene: TRBV28
abundance: -
j_gene: TRBJ1-1
d_gene: -
CDR3nt: TGTGCCAGCAGTTTACCGGGCACTGAAGCTTTCTTT
CDR3aa: CASSLPGTEAFF

v_gene: TRBV7-9
abundance: -
j_gene: TRBJ1-4
d_gene: -
CDR3nt: TGTGCCAGCAGCTTACTCAGTGCAACTAATGAAAAACTGTTTTTT
CDR3aa: CASSLLSATNEKLFF

v_gene: TRBV6-5
abundance: -
j_gene: TRBJ2-3
d_gene: -
CDR3nt: TGTGCCAGCAACCCTGGGCTCGCAGCAGATACGCAGTATTTT
CDR3aa: CASNPGLAADTQYF

v_gene: TRBV30
abundance: -
j_gene: TRBJ1-2
d_gene: -
CDR3nt: TGTGCCTGGACGGTCTCTAGCTATGGCTACACCTTC
CDR3aa: CAWTVSSYGYTF

v_gene: TRBV6-2/TRBV6-3
abundance: once
j_gene: TRBJ1-5
d_gene: -
CDR3nt: TGTGCCAGCAGTTCCTTTTATAGCAATCAGCCCCAGCATTTT
CDR3aa: CASSSFYSNQPQHF

v_gene: TRBV24-1
abundance: -
j_gene: TRBJ2-6
d_gene: -
CDR3nt: TGTGCCACCGGACAGTCTGGGGCCAACGTCCTGACTTTC
CDR3aa: CATGQSGANVLTF

v_gene: TRBV6-6
abundance: once
j_gene: TRBJ2-3
d_gene: TRBD1
CDR3nt: TGTGCCAGCAGGCGCACCGGGACAGGGGAGGCAGATACGCAGTATTTT
CDR3aa: CASRRTGTGEADTQYF

v_gene: TRBV28
abundance: -
j_gene: TRBJ2-3
d_gene: TRBD1
CDR3nt: TGTGCCAGCAGTTTCCGGACAGGGGAAGATACGCAGTATTTT
CDR3aa: CASSFRTGEDTQYF

v_gene: TRBV28
abundance: -
j_gene: TRBJ2-6
d_gene: -
CDR3nt: TGTGCCAGCAGTTTATTCTTAGTACAGGGCCCCTCTGGGGCCAACGTCCTGACTTTC
CDR3aa: CASSLFLVQGPSGANVLTF

v_gene: TRBV6-5
abundance: -
j_gene: TRBJ1-3
d_gene: TRBD1
CDR3nt: TGTGCCAGCAGTCCCCGGACAGGGTTAAACACCATATATTTT
CDR3aa: CASSPRTGLNTIYF

v_gene: TRBV25-1
abundance: -
j_gene: TRBJ2-7
d_gene: TRBD1
CDR3nt: TGTGCCAGCAGCAGGGGGAAGTCCTACGAGCAGTACTTC
CDR3aa: CASSRGKSYEQYF

v_gene: TRBV7-3
abundance: -
j_gene: TRBJ1-2
d_gene: -
CDR3nt: TGTGCCAGCAGCTTACAGGGAGGGAATAGCTATGGCTACACCTTC
CDR3aa: CASSLQGGNSYGYTF

v_gene: TRBV6-1
abundance: once
j_gene: TRBJ1-2
d_gene: -
CDR3nt: TGTGCCAGCAGTGATCCCCGACAGGATAACAACTATGGCTACACCTTC
CDR3aa: CASSDPRQDNNYGYTF

v_gene: TRBV27
abundance: once
j_gene: TRBJ1-1
d_gene: -
CDR3nt: TGTGCCAGCAGCACCAAGGGACTTAAGAACACTGAAGCTTTCTTT
CDR3aa: CASSTKGLKNTEAFF

v_gene: TRBV30
abundance: few
j_gene: TRBJ2-1
d_gene: -
CDR3nt: TGTGCCTGGATCAGACCCGGGTCCTACAATGAGCAGTTCTTC
CDR3aa: CAWIRPGSYNEQFF

v_gene: TRBV7-9
abundance: -
j_gene: TRBJ2-7
d_gene: -
CDR3nt: TGTGCCAGCAGCTTAGGGCAGGGCTTGTACGAGCAGTACTTC
CDR3aa: CASSLGQGLYEQYF

v_gene: TRBV2
abundance: -
j_gene: TRBJ1-4
d_gene: TRBD1
CDR3nt: TGTGCCAGCAGCAGGGACAGAAATAATGAAAAACTGTTTTTT
CDR3aa: CASSRDRNNEKLFF

v_gene: TRBV4-2
abundance: -
j_gene: TRBJ2-5
d_gene: TRBD2
CDR3nt: TGTGCCAGCAGCCAAGATCGGGGTAGCGGGGTCCAAGAGACCCAGTACTTC
CDR3aa: CASSQDRGSGVQETQYF

v_gene: TRBV13
abundance: -
j_gene: TRBJ2-7
d_gene: TRBD2
CDR3nt: TGTGCCAGCAGCTTATGGGGCCTAGCGGAGCGTGGCGAGCAGTACTTC
CDR3aa: CASSLWGLAERGEQYF

v_gene: TRBV18
abundance: -
j_gene: TRBJ1-2
d_gene: -
CDR3nt: TGTGCCAGCTCACCTTCGGTTGTCTATGGCTACACCTTC
CDR3aa: CASSPSVVYGYTF

v_gene: TRBV3-1/TRBV3-2
abundance: -
j_gene: TRBJ2-2
d_gene: -
CDR3nt: TGTGCCAGCAGCCCTAGGGTTAGCGGAACCGGGGAGCTGTTTTTT
CDR3aa: CASSPRVSGTGELFF

v_gene: TRBV6-6
abundance: few
j_gene: TRBJ1-2
d_gene: -
CDR3nt: TGTGCCAGCACCCACATCTCTAACTATGGCTACACCTTC
CDR3aa: CASTHISNYGYTF

v_gene: TRBV11-2
abundance: once
j_gene: TRBJ1-1
d_gene: -
CDR3nt: TGTGCCAGCAGCTCAATCAGGCAGACTGAAGCTTTCTTT
CDR3aa: CASSSIRQTEAFF

v_gene: TRBV7-8
abundance: -
j_gene: TRBJ1-1
d_gene: -
CDR3nt: TGTGCCAGCAGTAAAACCGGGACTACGAACACTGAAGCTTTCTTT
CDR3aa: CASSKTGTTNTEAFF

v_gene: TRBV11-2
abundance: -
j_gene: TRBJ2-7
d_gene: -
CDR3nt: TGTGCCAGCAGCTTAGAATTCCAGGGGATCTACGAGCAGTACTTC
CDR3aa: CASSLEFQGIYEQYF

v_gene: TRBV19
abundance: -
j_gene: TRBJ1-3
d_gene: TRBD1
CDR3nt: TGTGCCAGCCGGGACAGGGGGTTCGGAAACACCATATATTTT
CDR3aa: CASRDRGFGNTIYF

v_gene: TRBV6-1
abundance: -
j_gene: TRBJ2-3
d_gene: -
CDR3nt: TGTGCCAGCAGTGAATATTCTAGCGCGTGGATAGATACGCAGTATTTT
CDR3aa: CASSEYSSAWIDTQYF

v_gene: TRBV9
abundance: -
j_gene: TRBJ2-3
d_gene: TRBD2
CDR3nt: TGTGCCAGCAGCGACCTCCGGACTAGCGGGGCCCCTACAGATACGCAGTATTTT
CDR3aa: CASSDLRTSGAPTDTQYF

v_gene: TRBV6-6
abundance: -
j_gene: TRBJ1-5
d_gene: -
CDR3nt: TGTGCCAGCAGCTCTGGGGCGGGGAGGAATCAGCCCCAGCATTTT
CDR3aa: CASSSGAGRNQPQHF

v_gene: TRBV3-1/TRBV3-2
abundance: once
j_gene: TRBJ1-2
d_gene: TRBD1
CDR3nt: TGTGCCAGCAGCCACCGGGACAGGGGCAGCTATGGCTACACCTTC
CDR3aa: CASSHRDRGSYGYTF

v_gene: TRBV19
abundance: -
j_gene: TRBJ1-1
d_gene: -
CDR3nt: TGTGCCAGTAGTAACCTGCATACAGGGCGGACTGAAGCTTTCTTT
CDR3aa: CASSNLHTGRTEAFF

v_gene: TRBV19
abundance: -
j_gene: TRBJ1-1
d_gene: TRBD1
CDR3nt: TGTGCCAGCCGCCTTACAGGGGACGCTGAAGCTTTCTTT
CDR3aa: CASRLTGDAEAFF

v_gene: TRBV19
abundance: -
j_gene: TRBJ2-2
d_gene: -
CDR3nt: TGTGCCACTACCAACAAAGAGCGGCCTAGTGATGCCCCGAACACCGGGGAGCTGTTTTTT
CDR3aa: CATTNKERPSDAPNTGELFF

v_gene: TRBV9
abundance: -
j_gene: TRBJ2-1
d_gene: -
CDR3nt: TGTGCCAGCAGCGTAGGTGGTGAGTCCTACAATGAGCAGTTCTTC
CDR3aa: CASSVGGESYNEQFF

v_gene: TRBV10-1
abundance: -
j_gene: TRBJ2-3
d_gene: -
CDR3nt: TGCGCCAGCAGTATTTCCCCTCCAGATACGCAGTATTTT
CDR3aa: CASSISPPDTQYF

v_gene: TRBV20-1
abundance: -
j_gene: TRBJ2-7
d_gene: -
CDR3nt: TGCAGTGCTGGGACTTTCGAGCAGTACTTC
CDR3aa: CSAGTFEQYF

v_gene: TRBV15
abundance: -
j_gene: TRBJ2-7
d_gene: -
CDR3nt: TGTGCCACCAGCAGAGATAAAAGTAGCGCCGAGCAGTACTTC
CDR3aa: CATSRDKSSAEQYF